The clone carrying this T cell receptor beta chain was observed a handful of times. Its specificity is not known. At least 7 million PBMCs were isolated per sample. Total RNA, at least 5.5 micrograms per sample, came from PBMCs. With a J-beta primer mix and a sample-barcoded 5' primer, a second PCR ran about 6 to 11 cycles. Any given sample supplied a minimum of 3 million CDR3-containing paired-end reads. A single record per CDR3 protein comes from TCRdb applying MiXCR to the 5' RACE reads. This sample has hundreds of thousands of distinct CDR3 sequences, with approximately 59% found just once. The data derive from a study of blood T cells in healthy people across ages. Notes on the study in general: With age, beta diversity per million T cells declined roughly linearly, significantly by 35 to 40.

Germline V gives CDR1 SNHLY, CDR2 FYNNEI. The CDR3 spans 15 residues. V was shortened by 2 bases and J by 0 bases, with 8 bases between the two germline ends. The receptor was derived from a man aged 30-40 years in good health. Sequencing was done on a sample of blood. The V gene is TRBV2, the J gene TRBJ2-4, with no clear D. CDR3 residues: CASSEFPLAKNIQYF. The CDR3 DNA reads TGTGCCAGCAGTGAATTTCCACTAGCCAAAAACATTCAGTACTTC.